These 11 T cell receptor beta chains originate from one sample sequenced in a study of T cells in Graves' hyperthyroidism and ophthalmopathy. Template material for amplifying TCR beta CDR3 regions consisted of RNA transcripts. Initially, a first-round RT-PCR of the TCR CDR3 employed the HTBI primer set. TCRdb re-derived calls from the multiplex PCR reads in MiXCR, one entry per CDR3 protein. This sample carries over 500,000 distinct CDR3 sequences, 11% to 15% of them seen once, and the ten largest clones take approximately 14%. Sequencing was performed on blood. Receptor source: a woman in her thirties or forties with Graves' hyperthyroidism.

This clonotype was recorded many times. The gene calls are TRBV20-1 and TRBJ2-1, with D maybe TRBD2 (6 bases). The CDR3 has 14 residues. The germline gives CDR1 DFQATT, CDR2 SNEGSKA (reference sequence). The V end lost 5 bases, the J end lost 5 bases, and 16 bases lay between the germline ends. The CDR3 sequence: CSAQTWTMDNEQFF. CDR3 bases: TGCAGTGCTCAGACCTGGACTATGGACAATGAGCAGTTCTTC.

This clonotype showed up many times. CDR3 amino acids: CAWSSGNQPQHF. The CDR3 DNA follows: TGTGCCTGGTCCAGTGGGAATCAGCCCCAGCATTTT. J is TRBJ1-5 and V is TRBV30, with D uncertain. Trimming pared 5 bases from V and 4 bases from J, leaving 9 bases between. Germline V CDR1 and CDR2: GTSNPN, SVGIG (reference sequence). The CDR3 runs 12 residues.

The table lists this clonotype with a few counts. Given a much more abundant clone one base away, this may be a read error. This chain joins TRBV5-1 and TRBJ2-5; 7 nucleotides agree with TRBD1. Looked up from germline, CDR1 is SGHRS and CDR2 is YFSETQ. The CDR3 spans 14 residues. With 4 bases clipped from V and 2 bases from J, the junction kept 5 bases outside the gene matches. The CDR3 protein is CASSTGTAQETQYF. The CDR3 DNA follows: TGCGCCAGCAGCACCGGGACAGCGCAAGAGACCCAGTACTTC.

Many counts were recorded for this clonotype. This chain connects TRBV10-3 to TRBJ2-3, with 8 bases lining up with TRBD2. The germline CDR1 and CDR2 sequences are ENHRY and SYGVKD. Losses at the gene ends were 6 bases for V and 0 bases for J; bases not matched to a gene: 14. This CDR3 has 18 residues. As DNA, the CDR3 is TGTGCCATCAGAGTGACTAGCGAGGGGGGAATTAGCACAGATACGCAGTATTTT. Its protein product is CAIRVTSEGGISTDTQYF.

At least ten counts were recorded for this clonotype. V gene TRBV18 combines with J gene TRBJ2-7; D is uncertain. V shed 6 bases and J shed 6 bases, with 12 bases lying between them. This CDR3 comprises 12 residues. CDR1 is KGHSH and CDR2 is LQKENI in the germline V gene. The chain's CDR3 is CASSHSRAEQYF. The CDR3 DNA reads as TGTGCCAGCTCGCACAGCAGAGCCGAGCAGTACTTC.

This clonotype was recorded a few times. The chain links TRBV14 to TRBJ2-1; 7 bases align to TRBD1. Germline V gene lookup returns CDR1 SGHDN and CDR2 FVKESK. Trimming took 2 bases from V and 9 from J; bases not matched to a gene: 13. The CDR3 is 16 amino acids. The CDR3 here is CASSQKDRLTRGEQFF. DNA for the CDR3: TGTGCCAGCAGCCAAAAGGACAGGCTTACTCGGGGTGAGCAGTTCTTC.

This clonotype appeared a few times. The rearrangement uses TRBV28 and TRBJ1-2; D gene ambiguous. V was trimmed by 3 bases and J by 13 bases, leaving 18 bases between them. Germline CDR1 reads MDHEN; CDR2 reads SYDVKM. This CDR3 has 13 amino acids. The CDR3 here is CASSFGPTPPLTF. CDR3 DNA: TGTGCCAGCAGTTTCGGCCCCACGCCTCCTCTCACCTTC.

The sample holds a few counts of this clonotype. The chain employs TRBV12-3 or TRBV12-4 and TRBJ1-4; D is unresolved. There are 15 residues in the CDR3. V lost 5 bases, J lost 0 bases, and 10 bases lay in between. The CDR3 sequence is CASSLDTSTNEKLFF. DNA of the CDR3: TGTGCCAGCAGTCTTGACACCTCAACTAATGAAAAACTGTTTTTT.

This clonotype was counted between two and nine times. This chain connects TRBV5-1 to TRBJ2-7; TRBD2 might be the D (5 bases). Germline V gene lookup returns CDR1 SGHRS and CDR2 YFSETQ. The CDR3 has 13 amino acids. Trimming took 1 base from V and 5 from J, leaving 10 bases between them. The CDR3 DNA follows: TGCGCCAGCAGCTTGAATCCGGGGAACGAGCAGTACTTC. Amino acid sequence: CASSLNPGNEQYF.

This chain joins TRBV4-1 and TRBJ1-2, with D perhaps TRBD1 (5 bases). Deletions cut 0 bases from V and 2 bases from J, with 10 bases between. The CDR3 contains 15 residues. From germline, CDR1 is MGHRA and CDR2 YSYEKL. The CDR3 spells CASSQDSSGNYGYTF. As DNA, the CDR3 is TGCGCCAGCAGCCAAGATAGTTCAGGGAACTATGGCTACACCTTC.

In nucleotides, the CDR3 is TGTGCCACCAGTGATTCCGGACAAGGCACCGGGGAGCTGTTTTTT. Translated: CATSDSGQGTGELFF. The chain employs TRBV24-1 and TRBJ2-2, with TRBD1 as a possible D gene (5 bases). V lost 2 bases to trimming and J lost 4 bases, with 10 bases between them. This CDR3 comprises 15 residues. Germline CDR1 is KGHDR and CDR2 is SFDVKD.